The 21 T cell receptor beta chains presented below share a single source sample, sequenced in a study of T-cell reconstitution after alpha-beta-depleted transplantation in children. The TCRbeta library was prepared with unique molecular identifiers. From the PCR reads, TCRdb called clonotypes with MiXCR, one entry per CDR3 protein. The sample includes about 110,000 distinct CDR3 sequences, approximately 6.9% of them seen just once. This sample comprised PBMCs, mostly from graft donor cells, obtained 360 days after TCRalphabeta/CD19-depleted stem cell transplant. The receptors were gathered from a male patient aged 2 to 9 who had a stem cell transplant for acute lymphoblastic leukemia, so the T cells may come from the graft donor.

In this sample, this clonotype turned up many times. This chain uses TRBV10-3 with TRBJ2-7, with TRBD2 matching 12 bases. CDR3 size: 17 residues. V shed 0 bases, J shed 5 bases, and the junction held 8 bases outside the gene matches. Germline CDR1 ENHRY, CDR2 SYGVKD. The CDR3 sequence: CAISESGLAGPGNEQYF. CDR3 nucleotide sequence: TGTGCCATCAGTGAGTCGGGACTAGCGGGTCCCGGAAACGAGCAGTACTTC.

In its sample, this clonotype was seen many times. This chain links TRBV6-5 with TRBJ2-5, with D possibly TRBD2 on 6 matching bases. The CDR3 totals 16 residues. CDR1 is MNHEY and CDR2 is SVGAGI in the germline V gene. V gave up 2 bases and J gave up 5 bases, with 18 bases separating them. CDR3 residues: CASSYERVGEVETQYF. CDR3 nucleotide sequence: TGTGCCAGCAGTTACGAAAGGGTAGGGGAGGTCGAGACCCAGTACTTC.

This clonotype was seen ten or more times. The V and J genes are TRBV27 and TRBJ1-2, with TRBD1 matching over 9 bases. The trim removed 7 bases at V and 6 bases at J, leaving 3 bases unmatched. Germline assignment: CDR1 MNHEY and CDR2 SMNVEV (reference sequence). CDR3 size: 12 residues. The chain's CDR3 is CASTGQGDGYTF. The CDR3 region has the DNA TGTGCCAGCACGGGACAGGGCGATGGCTACACCTTC.

This clonotype was observed many times. This sequence joins TRBV4-2 and TRBJ1-1; D gene ambiguous. Trimming stripped 0 bases from V and 3 bases from J, with 5 bases between. Per the germline V gene, CDR1 is LGHNA and CDR2 is YNFKEQ. The CDR3 length is 13 residues. CDR3 sequence reads: CASSQDRDTEAFF. The DNA of the CDR3 is TGTGCCAGCAGCCAAGATAGAGACACTGAAGCTTTCTTT.

The chain recombines TRBV3-1 with TRBJ2-7; 7 nucleotides align to TRBD1. V gave up 11 bases and J gave up 0 bases; unmatched junction bases: 25. Germline CDR1 LGHDT, CDR2 YNNKEL (reference sequence). The CDR3 is 19 residues long. CDR3 sequence reads: CACCSNTGTVNYFSYEQYF. The CDR3 nucleotides are TGTGCCTGCTGTTCCAATACCGGGACAGTGAACTACTTCTCCTACGAGCAGTACTTC.

This clonotype has at least ten counts. The chain is built from TRBV4-3 and TRBJ1-2; D gene ambiguous. Deletions cut 0 bases from V and 3 bases from J, with 17 bases between. Germline V gene sequence: CDR1 LGHNA, CDR2 YSLEER. This CDR3 contains 17 residues. In DNA, the CDR3 is TGCGCCAGCAGCCAAGATAGGACTCACAGTTCCCACTATGGCTACACCTTC. This translates into CASSQDRTHSSHYGYTF.

This clonotype was seen a few times. This chain uses TRBV11-2 with TRBJ2-2; D is undetermined. The CDR3 has 14 amino acids. Germline CDR1 SGHAT, CDR2 FQNNGV. Trimming removed 4 bases at V and 4 bases at J, with 10 bases between. The CDR3 is CASSSRWGTGELFF. The CDR3 nucleotides read TGTGCCAGCAGCTCCCGCTGGGGCACCGGGGAGCTGTTTTTT. Based on the CDR3 plus reference TRBV11-2 and TRBJ2-2, the full variable domain is EAGVAQSPRYKIIEKRQSVAFWCNPISGHATLYWYQQILGQGPKLLIQFQNNGVVDDSQLPKDRFSAERLKGVDSTLKIQPAKLEDSAVYLCASSSRWGTGELFFGEGSRLTVL.

This clonotype was seen repeatedly, ten times or more. This rearrangement joins TRBV20-1 to TRBJ2-7; D is unclear. CDR3 length: 14 residues. The germline V gene encodes CDR1 DFQATT and CDR2 SNEGSKA (reference sequence). V was pared by 0 bases and J by 2 bases, with 11 bases between. The CDR3 coding sequence is TGCAGTGCTAGAGATCTGGACGGTGCCTACGAGCAGTACTTC. This encodes CSARDLDGAYEQYF.

This clonotype was counted between two and nine times. The CDR3 here is CASSLCLVCSGNTIYF. The CDR3 DNA sequence: TGTGCCAGCAGTTTGTGTTTGGTTTGCTCTGGAAACACCATATATTTT. V usage is TRBV12-3 or TRBV12-4 and J usage is TRBJ1-3; D not resolved. The CDR3 consists of 16 residues. The V end lost 3 bases, the J end lost 0 bases, and 12 bases lay between the germline ends.

This clonotype has ten or more counts. CDR3 in amino acids: CSVEEGREGNQPQHF. As DNA, the CDR3 is TGCAGCGTTGAAGAGGGCAGGGAAGGCAATCAGCCCCAGCATTTT. The J gene is TRBJ1-5, the V gene TRBV29-1, with D perhaps matching TRBD1 (5 bases). The germline V gene encodes CDR1 SQVTM and CDR2 ANQGSEA. V gave up 0 bases and J gave up 2 bases, with 11 bases separating them. The CDR3 contains 15 residues.

This clonotype occurred a few times. The chain combines TRBV20-1 with TRBJ2-4; D is tentatively TRBD1 or TRBD2 (5 bases each). Per germline, CDR1 DFQATT and CDR2 SNEGSKA (reference sequence). Trimming took off 1 base at V and 6 bases at J, with 13 bases between the two ends. This CDR3 region has 14 residues. In DNA, the CDR3 is TGCAGTGCTAGAGCTGCACCGGGGCTAAACATTCAGTACTTC. This translates into CSARAAPGLNIQYF.

This clonotype was recorded many times. The rearrangement uses TRBV12-3 or TRBV12-4 and TRBJ2-1; the match to TRBD2 covers 12 bases. V shed 2 bases and J 7 bases; nucleotides not matched to a gene: 9. CDR3 length: 17 residues. The CDR3 region has the DNA TGTGCCAGCAGTTTATATCCTAGCGGGAGGGCGGTAAATGAGCAGTTCTTC. Protein product: CASSLYPSGRAVNEQFF.

This clonotype has at least ten counts. DNA for the CDR3: TGTGCCAGCAGTAGCCCCCTGTTCGGGGTCCCCTCTGGGACCCAGTACTTC. Its protein product is CASSSPLFGVPSGTQYF. This rearrangement joins TRBV7-2 to TRBJ2-5; D is possibly TRBD2 (5 bases). Trimming cost V 6 bases and J 7 bases, with 27 bases left between them. This CDR3 comprises 17 residues. Looked up from germline, CDR1 is SGHTA and CDR2 is FQGNSA. The entire variable domain, with the rest obtained from reference TRBV7-2 and TRBJ2-5, is as follows: GAGVSQSPSNKVTEKGKDVELRCDPISGHTALYWYRQSLGQGLEFLIYFQGNSAPDKSGLPSDRFSAERTGGSVSTLTIQRTQQEDSAVYLCASSSPLFGVPSGTQYFGPGTRLLVL.

This clonotype was found many times. V gene TRBV6-1 combines with J gene TRBJ2-1; the D is unclear. Germline V gene sequence: CDR1 MNHNS, CDR2 SASEGT. This CDR3 has 14 amino acids. The V end was cut by 0 bases, the J end by 8 bases, with 11 bases between. CDR3 region: CASSEAVRGYEQFF. As DNA, the CDR3 is TGTGCCAGCAGTGAAGCTGTCCGAGGTTATGAGCAGTTCTTC.

This clonotype was counted a few times. The V gene is TRBV28, the J gene TRBJ2-3; D is possibly TRBD2 (6 bases). Per the germline V gene, CDR1 is MDHEN and CDR2 is SYDVKM. Trimming shortened V by 2 bases and J by 3 bases, and 18 bases separated the two germline ends. The CDR3 runs 17 residues. This CDR3 is CASSLGSSVLGTDTQYF. CDR3 sequence (DNA): TGTGCCAGCAGTTTAGGTTCTAGCGTCCTGGGGACAGATACGCAGTATTTT.

This clonotype was picked up a small number of times. The chain has TRBV29-1 and TRBJ1-4, with D possibly being TRBD1 (5 bases). Germline V CDR1 and CDR2: SQVTM, ANQGSEA. The CDR3 covers 12 residues. The V end lost 4 bases, the J end lost 5 bases, and 8 bases lay between the germline ends. The CDR3 DNA follows: TGCAGCGTTGGTCGACAGAATGAAAAACTGTTTTTT. Its protein product is CSVGRQNEKLFF.

This clonotype was seen a few times. This is likely a read error, given that the CDR3 carries no conserved phenylalanine or tryptophan at its end. The chain recombines TRBV5-8 with TRBJ2-5; TRBD2 agrees at 11 bases. V lost 5 bases, J lost 1 base, and 4 bases stayed unmatched. This CDR3 region has 15 residues. From germline, CDR1 is SGHTS and CDR2 YDEGEE. The CDR3: CASSLLAGAQETQYL. CDR3 coding DNA: TGTGCCAGCAGTCTACTAGCGGGGGCCCAAGAGACCCAGTACCTC.

In this sample, this clonotype turned up many times. The V gene is TRBV2, the J gene TRBJ2-1; TRBD1 or TRBD2 may be the D gene (7 bases each). Trimming removed 4 bases at V and 8 bases at J, with 18 bases between. This CDR3 comprises 15 residues. Germline assignment: CDR1 SNHLY and CDR2 FYNNEI. The CDR3 nucleotides read TGTGCCAGCAGTGTAAAGGCTCAGGGGGGGGATGAGCAGTTCTTC. Its translation is CASSVKAQGGDEQFF.

This clonotype was seen ten or more times. The chain has TRBV12-3 or TRBV12-4 and TRBJ1-4; 8 nucleotides line up with TRBD1. The CDR3 consists of 14 residues. V lost 4 bases to trimming and J lost 7 bases; unmatched junction nucleotides: 5. The CDR3: CASSSQGASEKLFF. CDR3 in DNA: TGTGCCAGCAGTTCCCAGGGGGCTTCTGAAAAACTGTTTTTT.

The table lists this clonotype with many counts. This sequence joins TRBV2 and TRBJ2-6; D might be TRBD2 (5 bases). Germline-derived CDR1 and CDR2 are SNHLY and FYNNEI. The CDR3 extends over 17 amino acids. Deletions cut 4 bases from V and 3 bases from J, with 16 bases between. CDR3 residues: CASSATSGIGGANVLTF. In DNA form, the CDR3 reads TGTGCCAGCAGTGCCACTAGTGGGATAGGTGGGGCCAACGTCCTGACTTTC.

This clonotype has only one observation. This may arise from a read error, as a much more abundant clone is one base away. The V and J genes are TRBV5-5 and TRBJ2-1, with 8 nucleotides matching TRBD1. With V trimmed by 0 bases and J by 11 bases, 4 bases remained unmatched. The CDR3 runs 13 residues. Per the germline V gene, CDR1 is SGHKS and CDR2 is YYEKEE (reference sequence). DNA for the CDR3: TGTGCCAGCAGCTTGGGGACAGGGACCCAGCAGTTCTTC. Translated: CASSLGTGTQQFF.